Each of the 10 T cell receptor beta chains below was sequenced from the same sample in a study of early T cells in non-severe SARS-CoV-2 infection. MiXCR, run by TCRdb on the 5' RACE reads, gives a single entry per CDR3 protein. This table holds some 60,000 distinct CDR3 sequences, around 9.3% found once. Sequencing input: whole blood. The receptor set was obtained from an adult who was a healthcare worker with PCR-confirmed SARS-CoV-2 infection or an uninfected control (not recorded which).

As for this clonotype: This may stem from a read error, because a much larger clone lies one nucleotide away. V usage is TRBV2 and J usage is TRBJ2-7, with no clear D. The germline V and J ends were trimmed by 6 bases and 3 bases, with 6 bases remaining between them. Germline loops: CDR1 SNHLY, CDR2 FYNNEI. The CDR3 covers 11 residues. The CDR3 DNA sequence: TGTGCCAGCAGCGAGTACTACGAGCAGTACTTC. Its translation: CASSEYYEQYF. The complete variable domain, with remaining parts taken from reference TRBV2 and TRBJ2-7, reads EPEVTQTPSHQVTQMGQEVILRCVPISNHLYFYWYRQILGQKVEFLVSFYNNEISEKSEIFDDQFSVERPDGSNFTLKIRSTKLEDSAMYFCASSEYYEQYFGPGTRLTVT.

This clonotype was counted only a few times. The CDR3 spells CASSAGQGENIQYF. The DNA for the CDR3 is TGTGCCAGCAGCGCGGGACAGGGCGAAAACATTCAGTACTTC. The rearrangement links TRBV5-4 to TRBJ2-4; 9 positions match TRBD1. CDR3 length equals 14 residues. In germline, CDR1 is SGHNT, CDR2 YYREEE (reference sequence). The V gene end was trimmed by 4 bases and the J gene end by 5 bases; junction bases not matched to a gene: 4.

This clonotype was detected many times. The chain joins TRBV27 to TRBJ2-7, with TRBD1 matching 9 bases. This CDR3 has 15 amino acids. Trimming removed 2 bases from V and 2 bases from J; junction bases left unmatched: 4. Per the germline V gene, CDR1 is MNHEY and CDR2 is SMNVEV (reference sequence). CDR3 loop: CASSLETGGTYEQYF. In nucleotides, the CDR3 is TGTGCCAGCAGTTTAGAGACAGGGGGTACCTACGAGCAGTACTTC.

The chain is built from TRBV29-1 and TRBJ2-1; TRBD1 matches 11 bases. CDR3 size: 15 residues. Germline V gene data show CDR1 as SQVTM and CDR2 as ANQGSEA. J lost 9 bases, V lost 3 bases, and 10 bases had no gene match. CDR3 bases: TGCAGCGTTGAGGTTGGGACAGGGGGTAAAGGTGAGCAGTTCTTC. This translates into CSVEVGTGGKGEQFF.

In its sample, this clonotype was seen a few times. The CDR3 reads CASRLWPTSGTLYEQYF. Written as DNA, the CDR3 is TGTGCCAGCAGATTATGGCCGACTAGCGGGACCCTCTACGAGCAGTACTTC. The chain combines TRBV6-2 or TRBV6-3 with TRBJ2-7, with TRBD2 matching 11 bases. V was clipped by 6 bases and J by 3 bases; unmatched bases: 13. Looked up from germline, CDR1 is MNHEY and CDR2 is SVGEGT. This CDR3 comprises 17 residues.

This clonotype has a count of ten or more. CDR3 residues: CASSLRTDGYEQYF. CDR3 bases: TGCGCCAGCAGCTTGAGAACGGACGGGTACGAGCAGTACTTC. The J gene is TRBJ2-7, the V gene TRBV5-1; D gene unclear. There are 14 residues in the CDR3. Germline CDR1 SGHRS, CDR2 YFSETQ. V gave up 1 base and J gave up 4 bases, with 12 bases separating them.

This clonotype was recorded a few times. The V and J genes are TRBV20-1 and TRBJ1-3, with D possibly matching TRBD1 (5 bases). V lost 3 bases and J 4 bases, leaving 13 bases between the germline ends. The CDR3 has 14 residues. Looked up from germline, CDR1 is DFQATT and CDR2 is SNEGSKA (reference sequence). CDR3 DNA sequence: TGCAGTGCTAGCCCCGGGGGGGGAGGAAACACCATATATTTT. Its translation is CSASPGGGGNTIYF.

The rearrangement joins TRBV2 to TRBJ2-7, with a tentative D call TRBD1 (6 bases). Deletions cut 7 bases from V and 5 bases from J, with 15 bases between. This CDR3 contains 13 residues. The germline CDR1 and CDR2 sequences are SNHLY and FYNNEI. The CDR3 DNA reads as TGTGCCAGCACCACACAGGGTCCCCACGAGCAGTACTTC. Its protein product is CASTTQGPHEQYF.

The V and J genes are TRBV28 and TRBJ2-5, with 11 bases matching TRBD2. The germline V gene encodes CDR1 MDHEN and CDR2 SYDVKM. The CDR3 runs to 13 residues. V lost 11 bases to trimming and J lost 2 bases; unmatched junction nucleotides: 4. CDR3 coding DNA: TGTGCCTCGACTAGCGGGGCTCAAGAGACCCAGTACTTC. Translation gives CASTSGAQETQYF. The variable domain in full, with the rest retrieved from reference TRBV28 and TRBJ2-5, is DVKVTQSSRYLVKRTGEKVFLECVQDMDHENMFWYRQDPGLGLRLIYFSYDVKMKEKGDIPEGYSVSREKKERFSLILESASTNQTSMYLCASTSGAQETQYFGPGTRLLVL.

At least ten counts were recorded for this clonotype. The V gene is TRBV7-2, the J gene TRBJ2-3; 7 positions match TRBD2. Unmatched junction bases numbered 4, after V lost 4 bases and J lost 0 bases. From germline, CDR1 is SGHTA and CDR2 FQGNSA. This CDR3 has 15 residues. Written as DNA, the CDR3 is TGTGCCAGCAGCTCGCGACTAGCCAGCACAGATACGCAGTATTTT. As protein: CASSSRLASTDTQYF.